A selection of T cell receptor beta chains follows, all from one sample in a study of blood T cell repertoires in COVID-19. The protocol was immunoSEQ multiplex PCR, while the TCRdb copy is restricted to in-frame clones and leaves out a portion. The sample carries 100,000 to 150,000 clones, around 85% recorded once. The sample comprised peripheral blood. The source is a woman aged 80 or over with COVID-19, enrolled during active disease. Both conserved end residues are trimmed from each CDR3.

TRBV5-1	TRBJ2-1	ASSLDLAGTEQF
TRBV5-1	TRBJ2-2	ASSMTSGNTGELF
TRBV11-2	TRBJ1-2	ASSRRGQEDYGYT
TRBV19	TRBJ2-6	ASSMMGAGSSGANVLT
TRBV7-2	TRBJ1-4	ASSAGTAEKLF
TRBV12-3/TRBV12-4	TRBJ1-5	ASSYGGQPQH
TRBV6-2/TRBV6-3	TRBJ1-1	ASSSPNTGGGTEAF
TRBV9	TRBJ1-2	ASSVASAGVYGYT
TRBV5-4	TRBJ2-7	ASSQGLAGSDLHREQY
TRBV6-6	TRBJ1-5	ASERRVMDRGQPQH
TRBV12-3/TRBV12-4	TRBJ2-1	ASSLVRGEQQF
TRBV27	TRBJ2-1	ASSLSSYNEQF
TRBV7-6	TRBJ2-3	ASSLALAGGVGDTQY
TRBV28	TRBJ1-1	AAAGQTEAF
TRBV19	TRBJ1-6	ATHAGGYNSPLH
TRBV6-6	TRBJ2-3	ASRTEDTDTQY